This T cell receptor beta chain was identified during a study of cytomegalovirus exposure and HLA in healthy donors (dated by TCRdb to 2017 to 2019). As for the study more broadly: In an earlier analysis of around 540 of the donors, 250 to 350 Gb of sequence data and 90 million to 130 million unique TCR beta sequences from 180 million or so T cells were reported. An early release that covered 500 to 800 HLA-typed donors contained around 300 gigabases of sequencing data and 75 million to 100 million unique TCR sequences. The genetic ancestry cluster associated with self-reported Caucasian donors included about 81% of the approximately 430 genotyped donors. The study aimed to test whether signatures of past pathogen exposure could be identified by cataloging public T cell receptors. Using immunosequencing, the study profiled T cell repertoires from about 620 subjects and related those repertoires to cytomegalovirus serostatus. A separate validation cohort of about 110 different subjects was used in addition to the approximately 610-subject first cohort. To predict cytomegalovirus infection status, the study brought together high-throughput TCR immunosequencing, statistical association of individual TCRs with disease status, and machine learning. A later analysis re-analyzed previously published TCR beta repertoires from several hundred donors and added high-resolution HLA genotyping to study TCR occurrence patterns. Rather than using new phenotypic data, the later analysis identified candidate immune exposures from TCR beta sequences and from how often those sequences occurred across donors. In an earlier analysis of roughly 600 of the donors, high-throughput TCR beta sequencing was used to judge whether each TCR beta V gene segment behaved as functional or pseudogenic. Donor age, sex, ethnicity and CMV serostatus were collected together with the repertoire data. In a later genetic analysis, genome-wide SNP genotypes for about 55% of the roughly 700 donors were used, and that subset was treated as a discovery cohort. All discovery cohort repertoires had been generated on a single sequencing platform. Class I and class II HLA loci were covered by the typing at four-digit resolution. Typing coverage varied by locus: roughly 629-630 donors for A, B, C, DRB1 and DQB1; under 550 for DQA1; some 610 for DPA1; 400 to 480 for DPB1. A handful of DR-DQ haplotypes were handled as single units for association and clustering because linkage in the cohort was strong. Across 300 to 400 genotyped donors of the cohort, an average of approximately 240,000 unique TCR beta nucleotide sequences per donor were sequenced, and 15% to 20% of those sequences were non-productive. Paper-wide results and their limitations: According to a later analysis, TCR association rates differed among HLA loci, with DRB1 alleles showing the most associated TCRs and HLA-C alleles showing the fewest. In a later analysis, most CMV-associated TCR beta chains were found to appear HLA-restricted, with HLA associations seemingly driven largely by CMV exposure. A cluster of highly shared sequence variants was judged likely to represent a technical artifact of the sequencing pipeline. A later analysis reported that several top co-occurrence clusters appeared linked to parvovirus B19, influenza, CMV and Epstein-Barr virus. Because counts were too low, roughly 16 rarely observed V segments, including chromosome 9 orphons, were excluded from the earlier analysis of 587 of the donors. In a later analysis, 16,951 TCR beta sequences were associated with specific HLA alleles at a false discovery rate of 0.05. In the study, some 180 TCR beta chains were listed as associated with cytomegalovirus. Most TCR sequences were seen in very few donors, while some public TCRs were found in many individuals. Some IMGT-functional V segments, including TRBV6-2 and TRBV6-3, could not be distinguished by the 87-base-pair reads and were therefore excluded. A later genetic analysis reported fewer N-insertions in productive TCRs among donors in an Asian-associated ancestry cluster than the roughly 720-donor mean. Linkage disequilibrium might explain the correlated functional status among segregating V segments, but an unknown experimental factor could not be excluded. Assigning TCR associations to individual alleles was difficult when HLA alleles, especially DR and DQ, strongly co-occurred. V-gene and J-gene trimming of TCR beta chains was associated with a missense DCLRE1C variant in a later genetic analysis, and the association was replicated in an independent cohort. It was suggested by the authors that the approach could potentially be generalized to other disease states and immunological phenotypes. Sequencing depth was assumed to be roughly uniform across donors in the presence/absence analyses, though that assumption may not hold. A few of the identified cytomegalovirus-associated TCR beta chains were confirmed in vitro to be specific for cytomegalovirus antigens. In an earlier analysis of 587 of the donors, most TCR beta V segments were observed in productive rearrangements about 90% or about 30% of the time, broadly matching IMGT annotations. The classifier was reported to diagnose cytomegalovirus status with high specificity and sensitivity in both the original and validation cohorts. This cohort had only TCR beta chains sequenced, and the lack of alpha or paired-chain data limited which features could be detected. Because HLA typing was unavailable for some donors at each locus, only the typed subset was used in association tests. CMV serostatus was the only immune exposure information available for the cohort. A further reported finding was that TCR beta sequences accurately predicted the HLA-A and HLA-B alleles for most subjects in the first cohort. Compared with equally common non-associated chains, HLA-associated TCR beta chains in a later analysis were more clonally expanded and had lower generation probabilities.

In total, around 600 healthy bone marrow donors made up the cohort. At the time of sampling, all cohort members were nominally healthy, though unrecorded immune exposures were likely present. The donor tested CMV seronegative and was one of the 352 seronegative cohort members. A peripheral blood sample was collected from each donor, and TCR beta sequencing was performed on peripheral blood mononuclear cells. Genomic DNA extraction from the blood cell samples was performed with the Qiagen DNeasy Blood Extraction Kit. Receptor libraries were prepared by the immunoSEQ multiplex PCR assay. A mixture of 60 forward primers for TCR Vbeta segments and 13 reverse primers for TCR Jbeta segments was used in the multiplex PCR. The CDR3 region of rearranged TCR beta genes was amplified from genomic DNA with a multiplex PCR assay. The Illumina HiSeq System was used to sequence the amplified TCR beta libraries as 87-base-pair reads. Per the authors' processing: Across the 500 to 700 repertoires, a later analysis counted around 80 million unique TCR beta chains, some 11 million of which were shared by at least two donors. Raw reads were error-corrected and collapsed into unique sequences with a nearest-neighbor algorithm that merged closely related sequences to remove PCR and sequencing errors. Alignment of CDR3 sequences to IMGT reference sequences was used to assign V, D and J gene segments. For a sequence to be retained, at least a six-nucleotide match to both a V gene segment and a J gene segment was required. Rearrangements were called productive when the CDR3 lacked stop codons and stayed in frame with V and J; all others were non-productive. Following IMGT convention, CDR3 was defined as the stretch from the second conserved V-encoded cysteine up to the conserved J-encoded phenylalanine. The earlier analysis of about 610 of the donors excluded any sequence lacking an unambiguous match to a single V gene segment. In an earlier analysis of some 590 of the donors, a V segment was called functional when productive rearrangements were above 56.7%, and segregating when the standard deviation between donors exceeded 5%. A statistical classification framework was built to diagnose cytomegalovirus status from the catalog of TCR beta chain sequences. V and J gene assignment, in a later analysis, came from comparing TCR nucleotide sequences with IMGT/GENE-DB human TR gene sequences. In a later analysis, CDR3 sequences and most-parsimonious VDJ recombination scenarios were assigned using the TCRdist pipeline. In a later analysis, each TCR beta chain was defined by its CDR3 amino acid sequence together with its V-gene family, and reads without a unique V-gene family were excluded. In a later analysis, 550 to 650 highly shared, low-generation-probability nucleotide sequences were removed to address suspected cross-contamination and a sequencing artifact. For each public chain, a later analysis derived a clonal expansion index from normalized ranks of inferred template counts within each repertoire. In a later analysis, generation probabilities were computed with a VDJ recombination model fitted to out-of-frame rearrangements, and the resulting probabilities were checked against IGoR. In a later analysis, hypergeometric tests were used to score TCR-TCR, TCR-HLA and TCR-CMV co-occurrence, with a repertoire-size bias correction applied to TCR pairs. In a later analysis, false discovery rates were estimated by permuting HLA or CMV assignments 20 times. In a later analysis, co-occurring TCRs were grouped with DBSCAN, and TCRdist sequence similarity was added when clustering was performed within HLA-allele-positive subsets. Repertoires with fewer than 30,000 or more than 120,000 public chains, plus five repertoires with anomalous nucleotide sharing, were excluded from co-occurrence clustering. TCRdb retrieved this table from immuneACCESS and kept in-frame rearrangements only. Not all clones are present; in checked studies, unresolved V genes account for under half, and no reason is known for the remainder. V and J calls and clone size are as listed in that table; D and trimming were resolved from the DNA. The sample's own table lists 25,000 to 30,000 clones. The ten largest clones represent roughly 0.74% of the sample.

On this clone: Its antigen is currently not known.

CDR1 and CDR2 were assigned from the germline V gene as MGHRA and YSYEKL. V lost 0 bases and J lost 2 bases; the stretch between them is 7 bases long. From the cysteine through the phenylalanine, the CDR3 covers 14 amino acids. CDR3 DNA only is kept here, 42 bases in frame from base 1. The rearranged chain carries TRBV4-1 and TRBJ1-1, with the identity of the D gene unclear. Sequencing was done on a sample of PBMCs. The sequence was obtained from a man aged 25 to 40 in good health and CMV-seronegative. The CDR3 loop reads CASSQELVNTEAFF. The DNA sequence reads TGCGCCAGCAGCCAAGAACTAGTTAACACTGAAGCTTTCTTT.